This T cell receptor beta chain was captured by sequencing in a study of blood T cell repertoires in COVID-19. Turning to the study itself: PBMCs, B-cell-depleted T cells, or T cells provided the cDNA or gDNA that made up the material.

Assay used: immunoSEQ multiplex PCR; TCRdb lists only in-frame clones, some missing. The sample lists 300,000 to 400,000 clones, around 85% occurring once. Ages ranged from about 18 to 89 years, with residence in around 24 US areas. Germline trimming cut 3 bases from V and 4 bases from J; bases unmatched to any gene: 7. The CDR3 is made up of 15 amino acids. The germline CDR1 and CDR2 sequences are SGDLS and YYNGEE. The TCR comes from a woman aged 40 to 50 with acute COVID-19. The J gene is TRBJ2-5, the V gene TRBV9; 9 bases are shared with TRBD1. Sequencing was carried out using PBMCs or T cells enriched from blood (not recorded which). Here the CDR3 DNA reads TGTGCCAGCAGCGCGTCACCGACAGGGGGAGAGACCCAGTACTTC. This gives the protein CASSASPTGGETQYF.